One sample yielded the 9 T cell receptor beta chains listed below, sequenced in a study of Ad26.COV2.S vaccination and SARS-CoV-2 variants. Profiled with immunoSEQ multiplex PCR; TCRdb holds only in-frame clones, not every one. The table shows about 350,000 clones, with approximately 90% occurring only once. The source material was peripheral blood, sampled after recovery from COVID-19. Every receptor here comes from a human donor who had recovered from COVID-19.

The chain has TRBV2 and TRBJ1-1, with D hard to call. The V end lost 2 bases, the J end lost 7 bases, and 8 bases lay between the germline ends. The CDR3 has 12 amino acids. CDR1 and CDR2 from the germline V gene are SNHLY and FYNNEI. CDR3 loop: CASSEQLNEAFF. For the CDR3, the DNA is TGTGCCAGCAGTGAACAGTTAAATGAAGCTTTCTTT.

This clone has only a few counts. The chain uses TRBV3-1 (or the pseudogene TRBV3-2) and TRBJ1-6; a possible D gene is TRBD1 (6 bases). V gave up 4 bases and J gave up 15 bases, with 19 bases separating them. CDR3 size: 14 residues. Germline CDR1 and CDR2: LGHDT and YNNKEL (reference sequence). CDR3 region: CASSRHGTPLNLHF. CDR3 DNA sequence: TGTGCCAGCAGCCGGCACGGGACACCGCTTAACCTCCACTTT.

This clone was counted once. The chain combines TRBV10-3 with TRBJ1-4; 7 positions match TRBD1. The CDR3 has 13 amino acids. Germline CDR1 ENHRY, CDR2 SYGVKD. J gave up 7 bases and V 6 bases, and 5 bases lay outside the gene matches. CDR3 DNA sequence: TGTGCCATCAGAGACAGGGAGAGTGAAAAACTGTTTTTT. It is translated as CAIRDRESEKLFF.

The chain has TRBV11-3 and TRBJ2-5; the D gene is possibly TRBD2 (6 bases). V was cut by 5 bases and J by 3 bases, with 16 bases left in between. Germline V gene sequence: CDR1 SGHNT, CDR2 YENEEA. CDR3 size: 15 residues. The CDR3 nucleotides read TGTGCCAGCAGCCGGAACGGGAGATCCGAAGAGACCCAGTACTTC. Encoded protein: CASSRNGRSEETQYF.

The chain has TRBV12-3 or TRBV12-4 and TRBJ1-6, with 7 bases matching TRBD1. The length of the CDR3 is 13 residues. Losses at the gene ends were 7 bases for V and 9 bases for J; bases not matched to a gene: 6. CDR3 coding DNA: TGTGCCAGCACCACAGGGGAGGGTTCACCCCTCCACTTT. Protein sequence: CASTTGEGSPLHF.

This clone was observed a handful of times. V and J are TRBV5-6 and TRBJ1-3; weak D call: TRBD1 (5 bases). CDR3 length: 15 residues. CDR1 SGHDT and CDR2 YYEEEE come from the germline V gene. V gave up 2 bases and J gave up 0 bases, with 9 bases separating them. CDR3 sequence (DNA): TGTGCCAGCAGCTTCAGGGCCTTCTCTGGAAACACCATATATTTT. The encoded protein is CASSFRAFSGNTIYF. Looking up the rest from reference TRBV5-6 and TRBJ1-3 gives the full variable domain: DAGVTQSPTHLIKTRGQQVTLRCSPKSGHDTVSWYQQALGQGPQFIFQYYEEEERQRGNFPDRFSGHQFPNYSSELNVNALLLGDSALYLCASSFRAFSGNTIYFGEGSWLTVV.

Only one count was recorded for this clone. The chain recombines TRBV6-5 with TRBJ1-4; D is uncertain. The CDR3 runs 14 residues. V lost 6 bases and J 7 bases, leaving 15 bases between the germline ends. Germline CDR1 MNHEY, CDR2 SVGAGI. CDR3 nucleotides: TGTGCCAGCAGGCTGACCGAACGCTCTGAAAAACTGTTTTTT. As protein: CASRLTERSEKLFF.

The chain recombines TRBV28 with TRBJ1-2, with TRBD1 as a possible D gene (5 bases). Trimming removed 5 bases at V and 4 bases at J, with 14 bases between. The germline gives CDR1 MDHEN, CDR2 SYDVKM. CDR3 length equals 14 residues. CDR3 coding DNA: TGTGCCAGCAGTCGGTCGGAGGGGACCTATGGCTACACCTTC. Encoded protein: CASSRSEGTYGYTF.

CDR3 DNA sequence: TGTGCTAGTGGTTTGCCCGTCCGGGGGCAGGCAAACTATGGCTACACCTTC. Translation gives CASGLPVRGQANYGYTF. The chain carries TRBV12-5 and TRBJ1-2; possibly TRBD1 for D (6 bases). Germline V gene sequence: CDR1 LGHNT, CDR2 FRNRAP. Trimming stripped 2 bases from V and 2 bases from J, with 18 bases between. This CDR3 region has 17 residues.